The sample holds a few counts of the clone carrying this T cell receptor beta chain. Its antigen is currently unknown. This sample was included in a study of T cell repertoires in cytomegalovirus infection. TCRdb reprocessed the reads via MiXCR and lists one record per CDR3 protein. The table includes fewer than 350,000 distinct CDR3 sequences, about a sixth detected once. Whole-study results and caveats: The ex vivo response was dominated by HLA-C-restricted CMV-specific TCR beta clonotypes.

The receptor's source is a human donor in good health (CMV status not recorded). Some clones in this sample may be carry-over from other donors' samples. Input material: PBMCs.

The CDR3 DNA reads as TGCAGTGCTCCAGAATCCGGCTACAATGAGCAGTTCTTC. Its translation: CSAPESGYNEQFF. This chain joins TRBV20-1 and TRBJ2-1; D is uncertain. With 5 bases removed from V and 3 bases from J, the gap between germline ends came to 11 bases. The CDR3 consists of 13 residues. Germline lookup yields CDR1 DFQATT and CDR2 SNEGSKA (reference sequence).